This T cell receptor beta chain was obtained from a study of CD8+CD57+ T cells in acquired aplastic anemia. Genomic DNA served as template for TCR beta VDJ and CDR3 profiling. Via MiXCR, TCRdb re-called the reads, giving one row per CDR3 protein. The sample holds 160,000 or so distinct CDR3 sequences, roughly 48% seen once. Worth noting for this clonotype: Its antigen is undetermined.

Individuals selected for sequencing had exhibited CD8+CD57+ cell expansion on flow cytometry. The patients, all of them, had severe acquired aplastic anemia. No patient had been given any therapy when blood was sampled. Study findings and constraints: Almost 30 shared CD8+ CDR3s appeared highly expressed within patients' immunodominant clones. Patients showed no significant difference from controls in CD8+ Simpson's diversity.

After removal of 10 bases from V and 5 bases from J, the junction contained 13 bases not matched to a gene. The CDR3 consists of 15 residues. The germline V gene encodes CDR1 ENHRY and CDR2 SYGVKD. The sequenced sample consisted of sorted CD4+, CD8+, or CD8+CD57+ T cells (not recorded which) from PBMCs. The chain links TRBV10-3 to TRBJ2-1; 8 bases are shared with TRBD2. The sequence came from a human donor with aplastic anemia. DNA of the CDR3: TGTGCCACGACCTTAGCGGGGAGAGGTAACAATGAGCAGTTCTTC. This encodes CATTLAGRGNNEQFF.